The 14 T cell receptor beta chains below were found in one sample sequenced in a study of human T cells and chemical hapten exposure. TCRdb passed the RACE reads through MiXCR, listing each CDR3 protein once. The profile shows 89,000 or so distinct CDR3 sequences, 5% to 8.5% of them singletons. Time point reported: patch test 2, 6 weeks after DPC sensitization. Treatment of the sample: therapeutic diphenylcyclopropenone sensitization with weekly scalp DPC. The source was whole blood, collected in connection with sensitization to the hapten diphenylcyclopropenone (DPC). These receptors were taken from a woman in her 30s with alopecia areata. Some clones in this sample may be carry-over from other donors' samples.

This chain connects TRBV7-2 to TRBJ2-3, with D maybe TRBD1 (6 bases). There are 14 residues in the CDR3. Trimming removed 3 bases from V and 6 bases from J, with 13 bases in between. CDR1 SGHTA and CDR2 FQGNSA come from the germline V gene. The CDR3 nucleotides are TGTGCCAGCAGCTTCTACAGGGTGCAGGATACGCAGTATTTT. Protein: CASSFYRVQDTQYF.

V and J are TRBV21-1 and TRBJ2-2; the table's D call TRBD2 went unverified against the DNA. TRBV21-1 is a listed pseudogene. The CDR3 is 22 amino acids. The CDR3 DNA reads TGTGCCAGCAGCAAAAGGAGGACGGGACTAGTTACCCCTAACGCGAACACCGGGGAGCTGTTTTTT. It encodes CASSKRRTGLVTPNANTGELFF.

This clonotype was observed many times. The chain joins TRBV20-1 to TRBJ1-1; the match to TRBD1 covers 7 bases. CDR1 DFQATT and CDR2 SNEGSKA come from the germline V gene (reference sequence). The CDR3 totals 14 residues. V was pared by 6 bases and J by 0 bases, with 7 bases of the junction left unmatched. The DNA for the CDR3 is TGCAGTGCACCTAGACAGGGAGTGAACACTGAAGCTTTCTTT. It specifies CSAPRQGVNTEAFF.

Many counts were recorded for this clonotype. This chain joins TRBV9 and TRBJ2-1; D is unclear. V lost 3 bases to trimming and J lost 8 bases, with 12 bases between them. CDR1 SGDLS and CDR2 YYNGEE come from the germline V gene. This CDR3 region has 13 residues. CDR3: CASSGPRGYEQFF. DNA of the CDR3: TGTGCCAGCAGCGGTCCCCGAGGTTATGAGCAGTTCTTC.

This clonotype turned up a few times. The chain is built from TRBV12-3 or TRBV12-4 and TRBJ1-1; D uncertain. V gave up 3 bases and J gave up 3 bases, with 8 bases separating them. The CDR3 consists of 13 residues. CDR3 bases: TGTGCCAGCAGTTTTTTACAATACACTGAAGCTTTCTTT. It is translated as CASSFLQYTEAFF.

This clonotype was picked up many times. J is TRBJ1-1 and V is TRBV29-1; D is perhaps TRBD1 (5 bases). The CDR3 totals 13 residues. CDR1 is SQVTM, CDR2 ANQGSEA, per germline. Trimming took off 4 bases at V and 7 bases at J, with 16 bases between the two ends. Written as DNA, the CDR3 is TGCAGCGTTGTGCCCTCAGGGCCGGATGAAGCTTTCTTT. Translated: CSVVPSGPDEAFF.

The genes are TRBV5-1 and TRBJ2-1, with 8 bases identical to TRBD2. The CDR3 consists of 17 residues. The germline V gene encodes CDR1 SGHRS and CDR2 YFSETQ. With 1 base clipped from V and 6 bases from J, the junction kept 12 bases outside the gene matches. The CDR3 DNA reads TGCGCCAGCAGCTTGTCCCCGGGGGGGGATCGAGGCAATGAGCAGTTCTTC. This translates into CASSLSPGGDRGNEQFF.

This clonotype has just a few counts. The chain joins TRBV6-5 to TRBJ1-1; a weak D match, TRBD1 (5 bases). The CDR3 loop spans 15 amino acids. The V gene lost 6 bases and the J gene lost 5 bases, with 19 bases spanning the gap. Germline lookup yields CDR1 MNHEY and CDR2 SVGAGI. CDR3 in amino acids: CASSRIQASTTEAFF. Here the CDR3 DNA reads TGTGCCAGCAGCCGAATACAGGCCTCAACTACTGAAGCTTTCTTT.

This clonotype was recorded many times. The chain has TRBV20-1 and TRBJ1-4, with 7 bases aligning to TRBD1. The germline V gene has CDR1 DFQATT and CDR2 SNEGSKA (reference sequence). The CDR3 has 13 residues. V gave up 6 bases and J gave up 5 bases; unmatched junction bases: 6. CDR3 nucleotide sequence: TGCAGTGCCCGGGACAGCCAGAATGAAAAACTGTTTTTT. Protein sequence: CSARDSQNEKLFF.

This sequence joins TRBV20-1 and TRBJ1-2, with D unresolved. The V end lost 0 bases, the J end lost 8 bases, and 10 bases lay between the germline ends. CDR3 length equals 12 residues. Germline CDR1 reads DFQATT; CDR2 reads SNEGSKA (reference sequence). Written as DNA, the CDR3 is TGCAGTGCTAGAGATCTGCCGCGAGGCTACACCTTC. Protein product: CSARDLPRGYTF.

This clonotype was detected many times. This chain uses TRBV29-1 with TRBJ1-5; 9 bases match TRBD1. The CDR3 totals 17 residues. The trim removed 1 base at V and 2 bases at J, leaving 9 bases unmatched. Per the germline V gene, CDR1 is SQVTM and CDR2 is ANQGSEA. The CDR3 spells CSVEVSTGGSGNQPQHF. DNA of the CDR3: TGCAGCGTTGAAGTCTCAACAGGGGGCAGCGGCAATCAGCCCCAGCATTTT.

This clonotype came up a few times. V gene TRBV9 combines with J gene TRBJ1-2; D unclear. Trimming cost V 0 bases and J 3 bases, with 6 bases left between them. The germline CDR1 and CDR2 sequences are SGDLS and YYNGEE. This CDR3 comprises 13 residues. The chain's CDR3 is CASSVGGDYGYTF. As DNA, the CDR3 is TGTGCCAGCAGCGTAGGCGGGGACTATGGCTACACCTTC.

This clonotype was counted many times. V usage is TRBV7-8 and J usage is TRBJ1-3, with 8 bases identical to TRBD1. The ends lost 2 bases at V and 4 bases at J; junction bases unmatched: 7. CDR3 length: 16 residues. Germline CDR1 is SGHVS and CDR2 is FQNEAQ. CDR3 sequence reads: CASSLPTGGTGNTIYF. Here the CDR3 DNA reads TGTGCCAGCAGCTTACCCACAGGGGGGACAGGAAACACCATATATTTT. Drawing the rest from reference TRBV7-8 and TRBJ1-3, the complete variable domain is GAGVSQSPRYKVAKRGQDVALRCDPISGHVSLFWYQQALGQGPEFLTYFQNEAQLDKSGLPSDRFFAERPEGSVSTLKIQRTQQEDSAVYLCASSLPTGGTGNTIYFGEGSWLTVV.

This clonotype was found many times. This chain joins TRBV20-1 and TRBJ1-1; TRBD1 is a possible D gene (6 bases). Germline-derived CDR1 and CDR2 are DFQATT and SNEGSKA (reference sequence). Trimming stripped 4 bases from V and 1 base from J, with 7 bases between. The length of the CDR3 is 12 residues. The CDR3 DNA follows: TGCAGTGCTATACAGGGGAACACTGAAGCTTTCTTT. Translation: CSAIQGNTEAFF.